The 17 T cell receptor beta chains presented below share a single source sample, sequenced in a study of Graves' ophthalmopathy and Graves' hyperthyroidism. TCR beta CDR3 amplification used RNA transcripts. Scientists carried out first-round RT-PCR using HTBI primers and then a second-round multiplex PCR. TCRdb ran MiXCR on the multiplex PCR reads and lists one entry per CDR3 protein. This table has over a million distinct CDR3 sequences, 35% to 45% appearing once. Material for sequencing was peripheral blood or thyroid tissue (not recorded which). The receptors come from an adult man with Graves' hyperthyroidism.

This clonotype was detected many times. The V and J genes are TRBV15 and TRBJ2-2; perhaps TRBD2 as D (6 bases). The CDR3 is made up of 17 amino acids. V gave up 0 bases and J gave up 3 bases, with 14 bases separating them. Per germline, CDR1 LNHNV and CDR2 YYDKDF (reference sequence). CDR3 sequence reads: CATSRDVGSWDTGELFF. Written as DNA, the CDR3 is TGTGCCACCAGCAGAGATGTCGGGAGTTGGGACACCGGGGAGCTGTTTTTT.

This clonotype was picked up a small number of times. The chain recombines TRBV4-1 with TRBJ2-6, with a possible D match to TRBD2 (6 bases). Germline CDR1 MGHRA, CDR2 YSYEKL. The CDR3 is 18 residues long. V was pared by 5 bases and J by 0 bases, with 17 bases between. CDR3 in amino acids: CASSSYAGRTSGANVLTF. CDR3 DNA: TGCGCCAGCAGCTCATACGCAGGGAGGACCTCTGGGGCCAACGTCCTGACTTTC.

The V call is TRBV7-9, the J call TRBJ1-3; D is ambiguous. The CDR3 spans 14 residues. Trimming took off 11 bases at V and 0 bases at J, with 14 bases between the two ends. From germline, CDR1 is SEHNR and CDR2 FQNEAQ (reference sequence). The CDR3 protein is CACPGSISGNTIYF. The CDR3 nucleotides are TGTGCCTGTCCGGGTTCCATCTCTGGAAACACCATATATTTT.

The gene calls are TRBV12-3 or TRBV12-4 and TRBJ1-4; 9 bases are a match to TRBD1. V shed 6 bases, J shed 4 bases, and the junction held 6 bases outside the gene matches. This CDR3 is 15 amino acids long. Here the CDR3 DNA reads TGTGCCAGCAGAATTGGGGGACAGGGTAATGAAAAACTGTTTTTT. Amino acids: CASRIGGQGNEKLFF.

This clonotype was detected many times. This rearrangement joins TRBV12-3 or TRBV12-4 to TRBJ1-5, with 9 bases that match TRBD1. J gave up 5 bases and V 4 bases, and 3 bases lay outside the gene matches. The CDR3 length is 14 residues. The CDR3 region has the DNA TGTGCCAGCAGTTCGGACAGGGGTTATCAGCCCCAGCATTTT. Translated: CASSSDRGYQPQHF.

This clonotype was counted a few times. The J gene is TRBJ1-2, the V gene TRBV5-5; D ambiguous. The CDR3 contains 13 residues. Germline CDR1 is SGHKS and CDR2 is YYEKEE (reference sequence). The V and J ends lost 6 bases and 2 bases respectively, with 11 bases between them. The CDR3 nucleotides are TGTGCCAGCACCCGGCAGCCCAACTATGGCTACACCTTC. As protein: CASTRQPNYGYTF.

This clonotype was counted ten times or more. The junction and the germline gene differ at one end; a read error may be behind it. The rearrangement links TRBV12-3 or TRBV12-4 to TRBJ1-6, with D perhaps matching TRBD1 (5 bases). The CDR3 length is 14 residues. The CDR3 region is CASSLAGGNSPLHF. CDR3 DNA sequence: TGCGCCAGCAGCTTGGCCGGGGGAAATTCACCCCTCCACTTT.

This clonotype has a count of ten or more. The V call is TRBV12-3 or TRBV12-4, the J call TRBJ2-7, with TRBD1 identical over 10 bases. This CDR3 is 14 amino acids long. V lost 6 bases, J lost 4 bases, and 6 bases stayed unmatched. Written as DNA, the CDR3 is TGTGCCAGCAGCTCGCGGGACAGGGGATACGAGCAGTACTTC. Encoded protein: CASSSRDRGYEQYF.

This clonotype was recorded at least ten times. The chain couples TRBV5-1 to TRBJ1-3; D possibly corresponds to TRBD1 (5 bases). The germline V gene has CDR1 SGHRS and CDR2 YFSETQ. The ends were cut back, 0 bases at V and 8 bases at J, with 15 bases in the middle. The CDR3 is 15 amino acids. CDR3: CASSLGDPGRYTIYF. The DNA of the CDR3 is TGCGCCAGCAGCTTGGGGGACCCAGGGAGGTACACCATATATTTT.

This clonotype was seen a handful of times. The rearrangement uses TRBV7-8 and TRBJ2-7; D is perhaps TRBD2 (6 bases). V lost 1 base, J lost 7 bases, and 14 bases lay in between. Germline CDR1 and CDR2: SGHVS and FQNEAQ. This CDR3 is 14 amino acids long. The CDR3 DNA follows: TGTGCCAGCAGCTTAGTGGAGGGCCGGGGTGAGCAGTACTTC. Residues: CASSLVEGRGEQYF.

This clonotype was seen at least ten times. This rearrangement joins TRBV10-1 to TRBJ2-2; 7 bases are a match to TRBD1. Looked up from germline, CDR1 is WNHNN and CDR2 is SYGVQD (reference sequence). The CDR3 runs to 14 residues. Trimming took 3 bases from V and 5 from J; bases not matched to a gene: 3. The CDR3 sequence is CASSEQGRTGELFF. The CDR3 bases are TGCGCCAGCAGTGAACAGGGGCGGACCGGGGAGCTGTTTTTT.

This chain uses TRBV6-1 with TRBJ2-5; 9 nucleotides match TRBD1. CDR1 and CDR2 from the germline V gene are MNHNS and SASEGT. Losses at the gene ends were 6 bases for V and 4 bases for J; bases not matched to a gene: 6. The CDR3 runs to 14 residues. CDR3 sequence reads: CASRTRTGVETQYF. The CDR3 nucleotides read TGTGCCAGCAGAACACGGACAGGGGTAGAGACCCAGTACTTC.

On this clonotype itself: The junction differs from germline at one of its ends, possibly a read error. CDR3 region: CASSFGGGTKAFF. As DNA, the CDR3 is TGTGCCAGCAGTTTTGGTGGGGGCACTAAAGCTTTCTTT. The V gene is TRBV19, the J gene TRBJ1-1, with D perhaps TRBD1 (6 bases). Germline-derived CDR1 and CDR2 are LNHDA and SQIVND (reference sequence). This CDR3 region has 13 residues.

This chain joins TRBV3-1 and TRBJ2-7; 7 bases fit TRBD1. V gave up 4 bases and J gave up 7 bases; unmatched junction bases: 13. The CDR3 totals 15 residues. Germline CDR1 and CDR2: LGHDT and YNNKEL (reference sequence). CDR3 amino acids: CASSRRRQGFGEQYF. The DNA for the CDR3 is TGTGCCAGCAGCCGCCGAAGACAGGGATTCGGAGAGCAGTACTTC.

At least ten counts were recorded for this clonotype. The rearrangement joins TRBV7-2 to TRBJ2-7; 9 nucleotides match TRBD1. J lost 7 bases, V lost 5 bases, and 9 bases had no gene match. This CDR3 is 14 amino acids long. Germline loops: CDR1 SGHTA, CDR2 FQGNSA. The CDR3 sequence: CASSPWDRAGEQYF. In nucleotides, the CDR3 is TGTGCCAGCAGCCCATGGGACAGGGCTGGGGAGCAGTACTTC. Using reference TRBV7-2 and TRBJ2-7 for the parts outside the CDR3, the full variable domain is GAGVSQSPSNKVTEKGKDVELRCDPISGHTALYWYRQSLGQGLEFLIYFQGNSAPDKSGLPSDRFSAERTGGSVSTLTIQRTQQEDSAVYLCASSPWDRAGEQYFGPGTRLTVT.

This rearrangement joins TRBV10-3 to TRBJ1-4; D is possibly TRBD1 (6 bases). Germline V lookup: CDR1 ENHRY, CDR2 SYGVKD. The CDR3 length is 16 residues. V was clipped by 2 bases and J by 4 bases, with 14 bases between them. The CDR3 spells CAISEKSGVGNEKLFF. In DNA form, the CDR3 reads TGTGCCATCAGTGAGAAGTCAGGGGTTGGTAATGAAAAACTGTTTTTT.

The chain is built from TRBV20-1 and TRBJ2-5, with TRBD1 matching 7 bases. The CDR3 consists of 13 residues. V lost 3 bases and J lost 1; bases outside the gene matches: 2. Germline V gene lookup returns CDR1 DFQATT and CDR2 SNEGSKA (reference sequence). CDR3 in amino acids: CSASEGAQETQYF. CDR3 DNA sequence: TGCAGTGCTAGTGAGGGGGCCCAAGAGACCCAGTACTTC.